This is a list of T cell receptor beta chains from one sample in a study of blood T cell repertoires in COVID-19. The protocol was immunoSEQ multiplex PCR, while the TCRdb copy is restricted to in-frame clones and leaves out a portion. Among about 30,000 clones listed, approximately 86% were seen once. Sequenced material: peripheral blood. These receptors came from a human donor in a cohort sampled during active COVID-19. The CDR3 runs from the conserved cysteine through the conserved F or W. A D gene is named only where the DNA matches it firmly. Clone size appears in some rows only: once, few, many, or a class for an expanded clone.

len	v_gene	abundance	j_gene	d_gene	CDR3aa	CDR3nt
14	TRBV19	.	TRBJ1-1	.	CASSIGGRRAEAFF	TGTGCCAGTAGTATAGGGGGGAGGAGAGCTGAAGCTTTCTTT
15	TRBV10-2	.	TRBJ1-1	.	CASRGDPGGYTEAFF	TGCGCCAGCAGGGGGGATCCCGGGGGGTACACTGAAGCTTTCTTT
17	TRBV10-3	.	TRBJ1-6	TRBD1	CAISQFSGGLGNSPLHF	TGTGCCATCAGCCAGTTTTCAGGGGGCTTGGGAAATTCACCCCTCCACTTT
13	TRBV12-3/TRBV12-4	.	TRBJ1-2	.	CASSLGVSRGYTF	TGTGCCAGCAGCCTCGGGGTTAGTCGGGGCTACACCTTC
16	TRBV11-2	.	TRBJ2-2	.	CASSRRAGLGAGELFF	TGTGCCAGCAGCCGAAGGGCGGGGCTGGGGGCCGGGGAGCTGTTTTTT
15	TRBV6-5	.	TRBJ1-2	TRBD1	CASSYDRGPRNGYTF	TGTGCCAGCAGTTACGACAGGGGGCCTCGGAATGGCTACACCTTC
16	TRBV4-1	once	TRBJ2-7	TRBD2	CASSQAPGLAGYEQYF	TGCGCCAGCAGCCAAGCTCCGGGACTAGCGGGCTACGAGCAGTACTTC
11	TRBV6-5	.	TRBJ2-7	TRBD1	CATGQAYEQYF	TGTGCCACCGGACAGGCCTACGAGCAGTACTTC
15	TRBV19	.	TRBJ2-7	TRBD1	CASSPRTGTNYEQYF	TGTGCCAGTAGTCCCCGGACAGGGACCAATTACGAGCAGTACTTC
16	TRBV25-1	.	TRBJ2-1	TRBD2	CASSDPGGDDYNEQFF	TGTGCCAGCAGTGATCCCGGGGGGGACGACTACAATGAGCAGTTCTTC
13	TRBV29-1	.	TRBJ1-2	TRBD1	CSVGRDSNYGYTF	TGCAGCGTTGGAAGGGACAGTAACTATGGCTACACCTTC
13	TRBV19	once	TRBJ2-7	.	CASSIGQNYEQYF	TGTGCCAGTAGTATAGGACAGAACTACGAGCAGTACTTC
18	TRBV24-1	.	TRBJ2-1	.	CATSEDIRILGVYNEQFF	TGTGCCACCAGTGAGGACATTCGGATCTTAGGGGTATACAATGAGCAGTTCTTC
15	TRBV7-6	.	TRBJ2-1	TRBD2	CASSRSGGDYNEQFF	TGTGCCAGCAGCCGAAGCGGGGGGGACTACAATGAGCAGTTCTTC
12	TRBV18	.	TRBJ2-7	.	CASSPDRNEQYF	TGTGCCAGCTCACCCGACAGGAACGAGCAGTACTTC
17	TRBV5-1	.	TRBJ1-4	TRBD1	CASSPKIQTGGVEKLFF	TGCGCCAGCAGCCCCAAAATACAAACAGGGGGTGTAGAAAAACTGTTTTTT
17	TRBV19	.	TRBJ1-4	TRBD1	CASSIDYSDRENEKLFF	TGTGCCAGTAGTATAGATTATTCCGACAGGGAGAACGAAAAACTGTTTTTT
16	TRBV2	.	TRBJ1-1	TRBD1	CASSELRTGGITEAFF	TGTGCCAGCAGTGAGCTCCGTACAGGGGGAATCACTGAAGCTTTCTTT
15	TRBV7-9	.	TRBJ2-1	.	CASSKWGGVRNEQFF	TGTGCCAGCAGCAAATGGGGGGGCGTCCGCAATGAGCAGTTCTTC
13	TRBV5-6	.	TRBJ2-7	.	CASSLVQGYEQYF	TGTGCCAGCAGCTTGGTACAGGGCTACGAGCAGTACTTC
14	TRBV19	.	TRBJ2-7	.	CASSISTNSYEQYF	TGTGCCAGTAGTATCTCGACAAATTCCTACGAGCAGTACTTC
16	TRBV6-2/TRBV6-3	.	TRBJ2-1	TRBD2	CATSDPHAGGPGEQFF	TGTGCCACCAGTGATCCCCACGCGGGGGGGCCCGGTGAGCAGTTCTTC
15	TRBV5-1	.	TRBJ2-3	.	CASSFGTSSTDTQYF	TGCGCCAGCAGCTTCGGGACTTCATCCACAGATACGCAGTATTTT
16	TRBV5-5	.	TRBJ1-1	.	CASSLDDYLGGTEAFF	TGTGCCAGCAGCTTGGACGATTACCTCGGTGGCACTGAAGCTTTCTTT
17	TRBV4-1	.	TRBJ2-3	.	CASSPLHLSSLTDTQYF	TGCGCCAGCAGCCCCCTCCATCTCAGTTCGCTCACAGATACGCAGTATTTT
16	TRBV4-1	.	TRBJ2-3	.	CASSQVSGVGPDTQYF	TGCGCCAGCAGCCAAGTTTCGGGGGTAGGGCCAGATACGCAGTATTTT
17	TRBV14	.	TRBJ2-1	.	CASSPGFRGGSGNEQFF	TGTGCCAGCAGCCCCGGTTTTAGGGGGGGCTCGGGAAATGAGCAGTTCTTC
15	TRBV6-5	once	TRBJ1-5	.	CASTTFGQSNQPQHF	TGTGCCAGCACCACCTTCGGACAGAGCAATCAGCCCCAGCATTTT
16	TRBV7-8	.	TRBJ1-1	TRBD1	CASSLRDRGSNTEAFF	TGTGCCAGCAGCCTTAGGGACAGGGGGTCGAACACTGAAGCTTTCTTT
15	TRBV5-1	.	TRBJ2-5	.	CASSRTGTLQETQYF	TGCGCCAGCAGCAGGACCGGGACACTGCAAGAGACCCAGTACTTC
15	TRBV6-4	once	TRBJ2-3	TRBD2	CASSDSSGGPDTQYF	TGTGCCAGCAGTGACTCTAGCGGGGGTCCTGATACGCAGTATTTT
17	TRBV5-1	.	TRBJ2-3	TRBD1	CASSPNAGTGSTDTQYF	TGCGCCAGCAGCCCAAATGCCGGGACAGGGAGTACAGATACGCAGTATTTT
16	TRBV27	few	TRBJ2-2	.	CASSSLNRVATGELFF	TGTGCCAGCAGTTCCTTGAACAGGGTTGCAACCGGGGAGCTGTTTTTT
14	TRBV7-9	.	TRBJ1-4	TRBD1	CASSSGTVNEKLFF	TGTGCCAGCAGCTCCGGGACAGTTAATGAAAAACTGTTTTTT
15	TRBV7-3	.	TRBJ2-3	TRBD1	CASSPDRGKTDTQYF	TGTGCCAGCAGCCCGGACAGGGGGAAGACAGATACGCAGTATTTT
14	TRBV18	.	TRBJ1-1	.	CASSHDGLEAEAFF	TGTGCCAGCTCACACGACGGGCTGGAGGCTGAAGCTTTCTTT
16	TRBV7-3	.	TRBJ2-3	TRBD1	CASSPGGQGATDTQYF	TGTGCCAGCAGCCCGGGGGGACAGGGGGCAACAGATACGCAGTATTTT
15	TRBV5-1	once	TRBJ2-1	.	CASSFPWQGRNEQFF	TGCGCCAGCAGCTTCCCCTGGCAGGGCAGGAATGAGCAGTTCTTC
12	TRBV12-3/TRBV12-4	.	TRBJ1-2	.	CASSRQGLGYTF	TGTGCCAGCAGCCGCCAGGGCCTCGGCTACACCTTC
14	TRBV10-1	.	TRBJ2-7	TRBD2	CASSESGLGREQYF	TGCGCCAGCAGTGAAAGCGGCCTCGGGAGGGAGCAGTACTTC
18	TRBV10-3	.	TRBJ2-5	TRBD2	CAISEPSSLAGRLETQYF	TGTGCCATCAGTGAGCCCTCCTCACTAGCGGGGAGGTTGGAGACCCAGTACTTC
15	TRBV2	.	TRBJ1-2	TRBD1	CASSEARGQVYGYTF	TGTGCCAGCAGTGAAGCGCGAGGACAGGTCTATGGCTACACCTTC
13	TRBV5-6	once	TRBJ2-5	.	CASSLARRGTQYF	TGTGCCAGCAGCTTGGCTCGGCGGGGGACCCAGTACTTC
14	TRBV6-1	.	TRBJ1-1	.	CASSEVPVNTEAFF	TGTGCCAGCAGTGAAGTTCCCGTGAACACTGAAGCTTTCTTT
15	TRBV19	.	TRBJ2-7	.	CASSSPGTPAYEQYF	TGTGCCAGTAGTTCGCCCGGGACTCCTGCCTACGAGCAGTACTTC
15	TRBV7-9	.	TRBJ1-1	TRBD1	CASSLTGQDDTEAFF	TGTGCCAGCAGCTTAACGGGACAGGACGACACTGAAGCTTTCTTT
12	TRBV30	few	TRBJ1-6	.	CAWSGFGTPLHF	TGTGCCTGGAGTGGTTTTGGGACACCTCTCCACTTT
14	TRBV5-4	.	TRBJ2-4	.	CASSLGQGGYIQYF	TGTGCCAGCAGCTTAGGACAGGGAGGGTACATTCAGTACTTC
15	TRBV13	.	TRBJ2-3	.	CASSLGGAATDTQYF	TGTGCCAGCAGCTTAGGAGGTGCGGCCACAGATACGCAGTATTTT
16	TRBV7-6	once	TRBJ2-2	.	CASSSGGIANTGELFF	TGTGCCAGCAGCTCGGGGGGCATCGCGAACACCGGGGAGCTGTTTTTT
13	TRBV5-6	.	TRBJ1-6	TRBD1	CASNGQGNSPLHF	TGTGCCAGCAACGGACAGGGGAATTCACCCCTCCACTTT
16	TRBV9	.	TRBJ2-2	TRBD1	CASTNAGTANTGELFF	TGTGCCAGCACCAATGCCGGGACAGCGAACACCGGGGAGCTGTTTTTT
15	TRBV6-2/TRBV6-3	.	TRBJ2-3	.	CASSYSSAPSDTQYF	TGTGCCAGCAGTTACTCGAGCGCCCCGTCAGATACGCAGTATTTT